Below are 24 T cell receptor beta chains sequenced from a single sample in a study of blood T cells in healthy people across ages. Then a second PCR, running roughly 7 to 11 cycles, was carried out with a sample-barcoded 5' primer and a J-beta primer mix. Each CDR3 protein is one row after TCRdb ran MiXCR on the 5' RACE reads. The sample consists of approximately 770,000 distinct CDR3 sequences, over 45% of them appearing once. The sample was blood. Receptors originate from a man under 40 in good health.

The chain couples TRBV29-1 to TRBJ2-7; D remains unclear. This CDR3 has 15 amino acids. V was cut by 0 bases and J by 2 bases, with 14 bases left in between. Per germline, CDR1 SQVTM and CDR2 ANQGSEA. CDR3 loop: CSVEEQATDTYEQYF. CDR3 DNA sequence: TGCAGCGTTGAAGAACAAGCTACCGATACCTACGAGCAGTACTTC.

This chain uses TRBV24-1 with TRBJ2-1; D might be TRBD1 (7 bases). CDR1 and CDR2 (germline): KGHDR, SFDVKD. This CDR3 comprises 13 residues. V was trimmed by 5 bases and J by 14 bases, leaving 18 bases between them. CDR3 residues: CATSGQGLLSKFF. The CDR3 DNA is TGTGCCACCAGTGGACAGGGACTCTTGAGCAAGTTCTTC.

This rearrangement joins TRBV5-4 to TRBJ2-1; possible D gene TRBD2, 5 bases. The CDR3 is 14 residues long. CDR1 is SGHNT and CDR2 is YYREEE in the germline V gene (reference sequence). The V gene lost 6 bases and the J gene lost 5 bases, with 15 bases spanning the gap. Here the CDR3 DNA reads TGTGCCAGCAACCCGCCCTCGGGAAACAATGAGCAGTTCTTC. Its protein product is CASNPPSGNNEQFF.

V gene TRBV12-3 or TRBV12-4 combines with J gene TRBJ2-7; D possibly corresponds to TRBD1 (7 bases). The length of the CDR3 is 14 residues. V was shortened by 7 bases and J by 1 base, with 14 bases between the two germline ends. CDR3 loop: CASTGGGQSYEQYF. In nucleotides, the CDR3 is TGTGCCAGCACCGGAGGGGGACAGTCCTACGAGCAGTACTTC.

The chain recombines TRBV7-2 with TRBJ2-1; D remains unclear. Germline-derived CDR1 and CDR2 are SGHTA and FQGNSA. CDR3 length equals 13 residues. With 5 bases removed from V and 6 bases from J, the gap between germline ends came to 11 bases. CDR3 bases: TGTGCCAGCAGCGGGCGCCATTCCAATGAGCAGTTCTTC. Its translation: CASSGRHSNEQFF.

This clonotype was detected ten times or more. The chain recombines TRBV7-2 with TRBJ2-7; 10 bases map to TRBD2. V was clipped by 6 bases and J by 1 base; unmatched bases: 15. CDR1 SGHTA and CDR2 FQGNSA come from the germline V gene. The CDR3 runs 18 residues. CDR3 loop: CASSLPAFSGRRSYEQYF. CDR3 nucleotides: TGTGCCAGCAGTTTGCCGGCCTTTAGCGGGAGGAGATCCTACGAGCAGTACTTC. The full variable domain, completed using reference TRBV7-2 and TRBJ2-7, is GAGVSQSPSNKVTEKGKDVELRCDPISGHTALYWYRQSLGQGLEFLIYFQGNSAPDKSGLPSDRFSAERTGGSVSTLTIQRTQQEDSAVYLCASSLPAFSGRRSYEQYFGPGTRLTVT.

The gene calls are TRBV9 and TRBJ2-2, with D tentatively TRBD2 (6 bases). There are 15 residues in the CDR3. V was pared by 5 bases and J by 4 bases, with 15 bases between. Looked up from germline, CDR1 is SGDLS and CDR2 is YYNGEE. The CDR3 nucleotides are TGTGCCAGCAGGGCGGGGACTGCGGGCACCGGGGAGCTGTTTTTT. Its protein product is CASRAGTAGTGELFF.

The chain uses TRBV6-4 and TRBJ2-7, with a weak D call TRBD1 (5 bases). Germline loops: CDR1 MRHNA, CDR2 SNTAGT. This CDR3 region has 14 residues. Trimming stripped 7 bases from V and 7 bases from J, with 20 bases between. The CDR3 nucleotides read TGTGCCAGCACCTCTCCAGGGTCCCTTTGGGAGCAGTACTTC. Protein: CASTSPGSLWEQYF.

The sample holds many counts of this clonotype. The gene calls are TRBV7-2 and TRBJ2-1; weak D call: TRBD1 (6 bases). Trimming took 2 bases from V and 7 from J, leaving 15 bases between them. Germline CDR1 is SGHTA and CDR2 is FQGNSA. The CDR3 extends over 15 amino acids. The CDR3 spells CASSLSGWGRNEQFF. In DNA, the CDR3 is TGTGCCAGCAGCTTATCGGGATGGGGGCGAAATGAGCAGTTCTTC.

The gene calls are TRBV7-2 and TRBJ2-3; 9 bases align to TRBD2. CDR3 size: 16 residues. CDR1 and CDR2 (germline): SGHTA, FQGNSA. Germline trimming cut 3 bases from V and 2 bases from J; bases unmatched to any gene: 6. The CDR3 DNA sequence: TGTGCCAGCAGCTTGGTAGCGGGGGCTCCCACAGATACGCAGTATTTT. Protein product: CASSLVAGAPTDTQYF.

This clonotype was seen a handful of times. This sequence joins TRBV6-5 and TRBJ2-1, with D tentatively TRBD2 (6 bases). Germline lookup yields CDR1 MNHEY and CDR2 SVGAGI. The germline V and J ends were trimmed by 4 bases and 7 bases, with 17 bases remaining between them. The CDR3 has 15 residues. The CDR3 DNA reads TGTGCCAGCAGTTCGTCCCCGGGCGGGGAGAATGAGCAGTTCTTC. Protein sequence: CASSSSPGGENEQFF.

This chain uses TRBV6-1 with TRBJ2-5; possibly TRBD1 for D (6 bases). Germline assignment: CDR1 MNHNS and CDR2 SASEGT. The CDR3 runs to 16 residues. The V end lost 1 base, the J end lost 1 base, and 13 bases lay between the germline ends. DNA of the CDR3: TGTGCCAGCAGTGAAGGGCAGGGGCCGCCCCAAGAGACCCAGTACTTC. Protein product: CASSEGQGPPQETQYF.

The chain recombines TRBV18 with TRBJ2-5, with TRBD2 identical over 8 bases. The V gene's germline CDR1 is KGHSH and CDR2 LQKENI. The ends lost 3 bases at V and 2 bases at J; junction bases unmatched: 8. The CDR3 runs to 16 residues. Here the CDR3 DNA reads TGTGCCAGCTCACCGTTCAGAAGCGGGGGTCAAGAGACCCAGTACTTC. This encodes CASSPFRSGGQETQYF. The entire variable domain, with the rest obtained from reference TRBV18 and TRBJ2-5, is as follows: NAGVMQNPRHLVRRRGQEARLRCSPMKGHSHVYWYRQLPEEGLKFMVYLQKENIIDESGMPKERFSAEFPKEGPSILRIQQVVRGDSAAYFCASSPFRSGGQETQYFGPGTRLLVL.

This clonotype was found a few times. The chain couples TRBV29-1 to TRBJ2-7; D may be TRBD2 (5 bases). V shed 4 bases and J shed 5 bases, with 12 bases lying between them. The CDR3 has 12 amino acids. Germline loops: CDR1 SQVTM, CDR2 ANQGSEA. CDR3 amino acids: CSVVLGGHEQYF. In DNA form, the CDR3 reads TGCAGCGTTGTCCTAGGAGGCCACGAGCAGTACTTC.

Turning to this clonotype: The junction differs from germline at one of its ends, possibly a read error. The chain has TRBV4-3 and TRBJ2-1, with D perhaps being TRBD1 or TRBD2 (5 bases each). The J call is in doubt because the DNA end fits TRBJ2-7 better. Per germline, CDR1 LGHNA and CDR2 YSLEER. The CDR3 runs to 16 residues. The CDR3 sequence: CASSQDRRGTSCEQYF. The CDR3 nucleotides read TGCGCCAGCAGCCAAGATCGTCGAGGGACCTCCTGCGAGCAGTACTTC.

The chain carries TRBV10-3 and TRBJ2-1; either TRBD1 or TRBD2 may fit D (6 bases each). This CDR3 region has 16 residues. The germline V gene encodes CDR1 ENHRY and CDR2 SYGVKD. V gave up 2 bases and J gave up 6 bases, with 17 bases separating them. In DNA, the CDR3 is TGTGCCATCAGTGAGGGAGGGGGACCTCAGCCCAATGAGCAGTTCTTC. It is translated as CAISEGGGPQPNEQFF.

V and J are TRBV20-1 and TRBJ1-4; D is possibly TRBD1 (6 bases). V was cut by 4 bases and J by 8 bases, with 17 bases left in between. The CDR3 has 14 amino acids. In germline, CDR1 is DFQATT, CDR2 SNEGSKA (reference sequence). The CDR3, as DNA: TGCAGTGCTAAACAACAGGGAGGGACGGAAAAACTGTTTTTT. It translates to CSAKQQGGTEKLFF.

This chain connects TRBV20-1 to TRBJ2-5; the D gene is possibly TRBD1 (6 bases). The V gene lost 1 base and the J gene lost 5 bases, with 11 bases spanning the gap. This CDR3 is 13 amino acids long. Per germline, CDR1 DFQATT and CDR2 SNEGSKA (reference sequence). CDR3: CSARGGLGETQYF. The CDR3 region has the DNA TGCAGTGCTAGAGGGGGGCTGGGGGAGACCCAGTACTTC.

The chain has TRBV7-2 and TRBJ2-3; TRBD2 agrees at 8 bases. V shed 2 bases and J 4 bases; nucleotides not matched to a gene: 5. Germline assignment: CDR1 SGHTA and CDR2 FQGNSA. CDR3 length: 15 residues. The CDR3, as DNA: TGTGCCAGCAGCTTAACGGGAGGGCCTTCAGATACGCAGTATTTT. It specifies CASSLTGGPSDTQYF. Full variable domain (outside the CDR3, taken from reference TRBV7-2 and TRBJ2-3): GAGVSQSPSNKVTEKGKDVELRCDPISGHTALYWYRQSLGQGLEFLIYFQGNSAPDKSGLPSDRFSAERTGGSVSTLTIQRTQQEDSAVYLCASSLTGGPSDTQYFGPGTRLTVL.

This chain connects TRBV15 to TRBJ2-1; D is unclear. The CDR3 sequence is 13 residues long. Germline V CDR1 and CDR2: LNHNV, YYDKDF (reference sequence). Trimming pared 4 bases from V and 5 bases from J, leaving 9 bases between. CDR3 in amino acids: CATSNSPHNEQFF. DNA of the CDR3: TGTGCCACCAGCAACTCCCCTCACAATGAGCAGTTCTTC.

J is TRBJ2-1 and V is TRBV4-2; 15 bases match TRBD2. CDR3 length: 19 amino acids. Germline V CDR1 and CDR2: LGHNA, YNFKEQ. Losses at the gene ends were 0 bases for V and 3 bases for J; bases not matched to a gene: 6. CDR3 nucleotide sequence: TGTGCCAGCAGCCAAGACAACTTGGGACTAGCGGGAGGCTACAATGAGCAGTTCTTC. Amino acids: CASSQDNLGLAGGYNEQFF.

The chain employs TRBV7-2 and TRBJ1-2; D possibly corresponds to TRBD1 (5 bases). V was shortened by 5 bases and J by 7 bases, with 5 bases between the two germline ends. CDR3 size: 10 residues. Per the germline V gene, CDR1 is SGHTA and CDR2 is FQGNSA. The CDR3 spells CASSDSGYTF. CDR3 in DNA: TGTGCCAGCAGCGACAGTGGCTACACCTTC.

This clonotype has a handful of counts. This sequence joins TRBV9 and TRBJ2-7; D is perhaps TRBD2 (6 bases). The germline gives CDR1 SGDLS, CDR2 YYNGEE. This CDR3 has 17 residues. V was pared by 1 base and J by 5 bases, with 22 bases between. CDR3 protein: CASSVLAVWERANEQYF. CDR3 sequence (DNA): TGTGCCAGCAGCGTATTAGCGGTTTGGGAGAGGGCCAACGAGCAGTACTTC. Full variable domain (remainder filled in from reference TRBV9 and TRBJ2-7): DSGVTQTPKHLITATGQRVTLRCSPRSGDLSVYWYQQSLDQGLQFLIQYYNGEERAKGNILERFSAQQFPDLHSELNLSSLELGDSALYFCASSVLAVWERANEQYFGPGTRLTVT.

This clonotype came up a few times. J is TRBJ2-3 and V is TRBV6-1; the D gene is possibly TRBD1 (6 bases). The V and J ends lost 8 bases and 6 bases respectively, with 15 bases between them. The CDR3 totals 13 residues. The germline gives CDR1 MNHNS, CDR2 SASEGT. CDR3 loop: CASLETGRDTQYF. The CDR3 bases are TGTGCCAGCCTCGAAACAGGGCGGGATACGCAGTATTTT.